What follows are 15 T cell receptor beta chains derived from one specimen sequenced in a study of T cells in women clearing cervical HPV infection. Method: immunoSEQ multiplex PCR; TCRdb's copy keeps in-frame clones and lacks some. Here the sample table reports tens of thousands of clones. Sequencing input: blood buffy coat. The source of these receptors is a woman between 18 and 69 years old with a cervical HPV16 infection that either progressed to CIN3+ or cleared (not recorded which).

The CDR3 is CASSDYRGTQYF. The CDR3 DNA, read in part, is TGTGCCAGCAGCGACTATAGAGGGACC. This rearrangement joins TRBV7-2 to TRBJ2-5; D perhaps matches TRBD2 (5 bases). Sequencing ends 3 residues short of the CDR3 end; the germline J gene provides the rest. Germline V gene data show CDR1 as SGHTA and CDR2 as FQGNSA. CDR3 length: 12 amino acids. V was clipped by 5 bases and J by 7 bases, with 11 bases between them.

With respect to this clone: Compared with germline, one end of the junction differs, possibly owing to a read error. The read is 3 residues too short to cover the CDR3 end, so that end is filled in from the germline J gene. Distinct nucleotide sequences in the sample also encode this CDR3. The V call is TRBV20-1, the J call TRBJ1-3, with 7 bases lining up with TRBD1. Per germline, CDR1 DFQATT and CDR2 SNEGSKA (reference sequence). The CDR3 has 13 residues. CDR3 DNA (partial): TGCAGTGCCATGACAGGGTCTGGAAACACG. Translation: CSAMTGSGNT. In full, the CDR3 reads CSAMTGSGNTIYF.

Concerning this clone: The read ends 3 residues early relative to the CDR3; the germline J gene fills the gap. The V and J genes are TRBV18 and TRBJ1-1; tentative D call: TRBD1 (5 bases). The V gene's germline CDR1 is KGHSH and CDR2 LQKENI. The CDR3 sequence is 14 residues long. V lost 3 bases and J lost 4, with 12 bases in between. CDR3 DNA, as far as it was read: TGTGCCAGCTCACCCCTCGACAGCCCCACTGAA. This codes for CASSPLDSPTE. The full CDR3 protein is CASSPLDSPTEAFF.

On this clone itself: The read gets to within 3 residues of the CDR3 end, and the germline J gene fills in the rest. The chain couples TRBV30 to TRBJ1-5; a possible D gene is TRBD1 (5 bases). CDR1 and CDR2 (germline): GTSNPN, SVGIG (reference sequence). The CDR3 is made up of 12 amino acids. Trimming took off 0 bases at V and 9 bases at J, with 9 bases between the two ends. Partial CDR3 DNA: TGTGCCTGGAGTGTAGGGGCAGCGCCC. Amino acid sequence: CAWSVGAAP. The full CDR3 sequence reads CAWSVGAAPQHF.

For this clone: An end of the junction does not agree with germline; a read error may underlie this. With the read ending 3 residues before the CDR3 end, the germline J gene is used to fill in that end. The same CDR3 arises from other DNA sequences in this sample as well. The chain recombines TRBV5-1 with TRBJ1-3, with D possibly TRBD1 on 5 matching bases. CDR3 size: 14 residues. Germline V gene lookup returns CDR1 SGHRS and CDR2 YFSETQ. CDR3 in amino acids: CASSPDQGGNTIYF. The covered CDR3 bases are TGCGCCAGCAGCCCCGACCAGGGAGGAAACACA. Full variable domain (rest looked up from reference TRBV5-1 and TRBJ1-3): KAGVTQTPRYLIKTRGQQVTLSCSPISGHRSVSWYQQTPGQGLQFLFEYFSETQRNKGNFPGRFSGRQFSNSRSEMNVSTLELGDSALYLCASSPDQGGNTIYFGEGSWLTVV.

Worth noting for this clone: Read data end 3 residues before the CDR3 end; the end is taken from the germline J gene. The chain has TRBV24-1 and TRBJ2-3; tentative D call: TRBD2 (5 bases). Deletions cut 4 bases from V and 6 bases from J, with 13 bases between. The CDR3 consists of 14 residues. Germline CDR1 reads KGHDR; CDR2 reads SFDVKD. This CDR3 is CATSDAGSEDTQYF. The sequenced part of the CDR3 DNA is TGTGCCACCAGTGACGCGGGTTCTGAGGATACG.

As concerns this clone: The read stops 3 residues short of the end of the CDR3; the missing end is completed from the germline J gene. V is TRBV2 and J is TRBJ2-1; 10 bases map to TRBD2. V lost 5 bases to trimming and J lost 0 bases; unmatched junction nucleotides: 4. The germline gives CDR1 SNHLY, CDR2 FYNNEI. The CDR3 extends over 16 amino acids. The chain's CDR3 is CASSLSGGGSYNEQFF. The sequenced CDR3 bases are TGTGCCAGCAGTTTAAGCGGGGGGGGCTCCTACAATGAG.

With regard to this clone: Mismatch with germline at one junction end may stem from a read error. The read terminates 3 residues ahead of where the CDR3 ends, so the germline J gene completes it. This chain joins TRBV4-2 and TRBJ2-1; D is possibly TRBD1 (5 bases). Germline V gene lookup returns CDR1 LGHNA and CDR2 YNFKEQ. The CDR3 consists of 15 residues. The CDR3 spells CASSQGRQTYNEQFF. The part of the CDR3 DNA that was read is TGCGCCAGCAGCCAAGGGCGACAGACCTACAATGAG.

A word on this clone: The read ends 3 residues early relative to the CDR3; the germline J gene fills the gap. This chain connects TRBV7-2 to TRBJ1-2; D remains unclear. Germline loops: CDR1 SGHTA, CDR2 FQGNSA. This CDR3 region has 15 residues. CDR3 sequence reads: CASSRSGRAINDYTF. Incomplete CDR3 DNA: TGTGCCAGCAGCCGTAGCGGGAGGGCCATTAATGAC. Filled out from reference TRBV7-2 and TRBJ1-2, the complete variable domain reads GAGVSQSPSNKVTEKGKDVELRCDPISGHTALYWYRQSLGQGLEFLIYFQGNSAPDKSGLPSDRFSAERTGGSVSTLTIQRTQQEDSAVYLCASSRSGRAINDYTFGSGTRLTVV.

Turning to this clone: Read data end 3 residues before the CDR3 end; the end is taken from the germline J gene. The chain combines TRBV9 with TRBJ1-2; 9 bases match TRBD1. Germline V lookup: CDR1 SGDLS, CDR2 YYNGEE. V trimming: 2 bases; J trimming: 1 base; junction bases outside the gene matches: 0. The CDR3 has 14 residues. The CDR3: CASSVTGGNYGYTF. The CDR3 DNA, read in part, is TGTGCCAGCAGCGTGACAGGGGGTAACTATGGC.

A remark on this clone: The read is 3 residues too short to cover the CDR3 end, so that end is filled in from the germline J gene. The rearrangement joins TRBV2 to TRBJ1-2; D not certain. Germline V lookup: CDR1 SNHLY, CDR2 FYNNEI. This CDR3 region has 14 residues. The sequenced part of the CDR3 DNA is TGTGCCAGCAGGGGAAGCGGAACTATGGGCGAC. It specifies CASRGSGTMGD. The CDR3, in full, reads CASRGSGTMGDYTF.

Worth noting for this clone: The read ends 3 residues early relative to the CDR3; the germline J gene fills the gap. The genes are TRBV7-2 and TRBJ1-6, with a tentative D call TRBD1 (6 bases). Per germline, CDR1 SGHTA and CDR2 FQGNSA. The V end was cut by 4 bases, the J end by 6 bases, with 16 bases between. The CDR3 length is 16 residues. The part of the CDR3 DNA that was read is TGTGCCAGCAGCTCAGCCAGCAGGGGTGCTAATTCACCC. Translating gives CASSSASRGANSP. The entire CDR3 sequence reads CASSSASRGANSPLHF.

Comment on this clone: With the read ending 3 residues before the CDR3 end, the germline J gene is used to fill in that end. The chain couples TRBV19 to TRBJ2-1, with 10 positions matching TRBD2. The CDR3 is made up of 16 amino acids. CDR1 and CDR2 (germline): LNHDA, SQIVND (reference sequence). V was clipped by 0 bases and J by 7 bases; unmatched bases: 6. The DNA read from the CDR3 is TGTGCCAGTAGTATAGATCTGCCTAGCGGGAGTAATGAG. This translates into CASSIDLPSGSNE. The whole CDR3 protein is CASSIDLPSGSNEQFF.

Concerning this clone: The CDR3 is cut off 3 residues early in the read; its end comes from the germline J gene. This chain links TRBV7-2 with TRBJ2-3; D is unresolved. Germline-derived CDR1 and CDR2 are SGHTA and FQGNSA. The CDR3 covers 14 residues. V was pared by 2 bases and J by 4 bases, with 10 bases between. Partial CDR3 DNA: TGTGCCAGCAGCTTAAGATCCGGGTCAGATACG. This sequence encodes CASSLRSGSDT. The whole CDR3 is CASSLRSGSDTQYF.

In regard to this clone: The sequence runs out 3 residues before the end of the CDR3; the remainder is reconstructed from the germline J gene. The chain links TRBV5-1 to TRBJ2-2, with D tentatively TRBD2 (5 bases). The CDR3 loop spans 14 amino acids. V was shortened by 2 bases and J by 0 bases, with 5 bases between the two germline ends. In germline, CDR1 is SGHRS, CDR2 YFSETQ. The CDR3 reads CASSLLANTGELFF. The CDR3 DNA, read in part, is TGCGCCAGCAGCTTACTAGCGAACACCGGGGAG. Full variable domain (remainder filled in from reference TRBV5-1 and TRBJ2-2): KAGVTQTPRYLIKTRGQQVTLSCSPISGHRSVSWYQQTPGQGLQFLFEYFSETQRNKGNFPGRFSGRQFSNSRSEMNVSTLELGDSALYLCASSLLANTGELFFGEGSRLTVL.